The following is a T cell receptor beta chain sequence with its context. Germline V gene data show CDR1 as GTSNPN and CDR2 as SVGIG (reference sequence). Losses at the gene ends were 4 bases for V and 7 bases for J; bases not matched to a gene: 7. The CDR3 spans 13 residues. The data derive from a study of blood T cell repertoires in COVID-19. Across the study: Acute and convalescent COVID-19 specimens originated in the United States, Italy and Spain. PBMCs, B-cell-depleted T cells, or T cells provided the cDNA or gDNA that made up the material.

Authors' analysis steps: For nucleated cells, counts were estimated from reference gene primer amplification. Produced via immunoSEQ multiplex PCR; TCRdb's table is partial and in-frame only. V and J calls and clone size are given by that table; D and trimming were obtained from the DNA. The top ten hold approximately 15% of the sample, which has about 80,000 clones, approximately 79% seen once. The source is a man between 70 and 80 years old with active or convalescent COVID-19. Sample: peripheral blood. The V and J genes are TRBV30 and TRBJ2-5; 9 nucleotides match TRBD2. CDR3 nucleotide sequence: TGTGCCTGGAAAGGCGGGGGGGCTGGGACCCAGTACTTC. Amino acids: CAWKGGGAGTQYF.